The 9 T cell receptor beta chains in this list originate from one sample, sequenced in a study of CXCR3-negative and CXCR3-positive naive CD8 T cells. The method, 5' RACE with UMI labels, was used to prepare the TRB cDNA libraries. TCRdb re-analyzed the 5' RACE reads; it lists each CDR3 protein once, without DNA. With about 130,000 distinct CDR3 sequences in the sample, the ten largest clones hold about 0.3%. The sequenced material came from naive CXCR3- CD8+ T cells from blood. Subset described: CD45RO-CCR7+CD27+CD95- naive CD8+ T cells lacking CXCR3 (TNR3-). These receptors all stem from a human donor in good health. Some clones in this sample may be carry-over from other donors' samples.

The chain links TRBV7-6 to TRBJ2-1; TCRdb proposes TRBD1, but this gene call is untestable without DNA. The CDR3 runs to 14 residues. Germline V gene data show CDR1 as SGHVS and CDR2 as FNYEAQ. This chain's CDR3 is CASSLVQGSNEQFF.

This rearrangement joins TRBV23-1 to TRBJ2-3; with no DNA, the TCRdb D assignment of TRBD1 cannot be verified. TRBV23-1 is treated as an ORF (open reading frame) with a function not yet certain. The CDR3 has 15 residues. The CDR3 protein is CASSQGGIRTDTQYF.

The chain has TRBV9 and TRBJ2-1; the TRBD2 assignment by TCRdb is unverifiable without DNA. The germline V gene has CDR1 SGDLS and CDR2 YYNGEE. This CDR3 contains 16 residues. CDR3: CASSVEGGPSYNEQFF.

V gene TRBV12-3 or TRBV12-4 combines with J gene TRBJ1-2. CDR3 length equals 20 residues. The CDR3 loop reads CASSSIPTGPGRAQNYGYTF.

This CDR3 reads CASGTRGGGPDTQYF. V usage is TRBV27 and J usage is TRBJ2-3; TCRdb outputs TRBD2, but without DNA this stays unchecked. The CDR3 has 15 residues. Germline V gives CDR1 MNHEY, CDR2 SMNVEV (reference sequence).

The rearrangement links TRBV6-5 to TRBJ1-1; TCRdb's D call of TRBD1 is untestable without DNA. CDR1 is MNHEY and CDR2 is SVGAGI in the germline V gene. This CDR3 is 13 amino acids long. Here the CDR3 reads CASSPVGDTEAFF.

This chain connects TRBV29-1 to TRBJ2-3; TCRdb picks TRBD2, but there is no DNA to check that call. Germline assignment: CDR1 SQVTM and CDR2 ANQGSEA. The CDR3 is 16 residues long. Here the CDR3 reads CSVPGLADLSTDTQYF.

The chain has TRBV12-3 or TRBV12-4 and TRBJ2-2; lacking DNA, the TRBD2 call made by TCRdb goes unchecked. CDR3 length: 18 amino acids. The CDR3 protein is CASSLFLAGTSNTGELFF.

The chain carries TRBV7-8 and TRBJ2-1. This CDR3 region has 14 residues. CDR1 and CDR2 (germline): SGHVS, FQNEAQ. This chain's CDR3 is CASSLVSLNNEQFF.